This T cell receptor (beta chain) is from a study of CD8 T cells in Susac syndrome (dated by TCRdb to the late 2010s). About the study as a whole: Whether CD8+ T cell activation and differentiation in Susac syndrome was antigen driven was tested using repertoire sequencing.

RNA was extracted using the RNeasy kit, and roughly 0.5 to 1 ug of the RNA was reverse transcribed with random hexamers. TCR beta CDR3 regions were amplified with the immunoSEQ multiplex PCR assay covering 54 Vbeta and 13 Jbeta segments. PCR amplification bias was corrected using a synthetic template baseline for primer optimization and computational correction. The authors' analysis ran thus. Only productive sequences were kept, with reads annotated to V, D and J genes according to IMGT and analyzed in immunoSEQ Analyzer. Clonality was calculated as one minus the Shannon entropy normalized by log2 of the number of productive unique sequences. For each patient and control, public and private clones were evaluated within the 100 most prevalent clones. Clones were defined as Susac-specific when absent from the healthy and MS cohorts, from about 1,100 published viral clones and from other ImmuneACCESS disease sequences. TCRdb itself trimmed the public reads at Q25 with fastp, ran MiXCR and retained productive beta chains. Duplicate CDR3 protein sequences are folded into a single record with the most common DNA and genes. TCRdb's processing, not the authors', yielded these V and J calls. Recorded for this sample are about 300,000 distinct CDR3 sequences; roughly 94% of them occurred a single time. More than 0.06% of the sample comes from the top ten.

The CDR3 runs 14 amino acids, cysteine and phenylalanine included. The entry retains the CDR3 DNA only, 42 bases that are in frame from base 1. The germline V gene sets CDR1 to SGHNT and CDR2 to YENEEA. The V end loses 1 base and the J end loses 2 bases, and a stretch of 8 bases separates them. Remarks on this clonotype: What this receptor recognizes is not known. Qualities for individual bases were not recorded, and no much larger clone is one base off.

Overall study results and their limits: The number of individuals in the TCR sequencing and HLA analysis was recognized as being relatively small.

High-throughput TCR beta sequencing profiled peripheral blood CD8+ and CD4+ T cells from healthy donors, Susac syndrome patients and multiple sclerosis patients. Treatment-naive patients with stable or active relapsing-remitting disease fulfilling revised McDonald criteria were used as multiple sclerosis controls. Bulk CD8+ and CD4+ T cells were purified by magnetic negative isolation, while CD8+ TEMRA cells were enriched using FACS. Blood was drawn into EDTA tubes, processed within 24 hours, and PBMCs were isolated by density gradient centrifugation. PBMCs destined for TCR sequencing were cryopreserved in liquid nitrogen and later thawed in a 37 °C water bath. The sorted or isolated CD4+, CD8+ and CD8+ TEMRA cells reached a purity of at least 90%.

Recombination linked TRBV11-3 to TRBJ1-2, with the D gene call left open. The TCR originated in a human donor with multiple sclerosis. Sequencing was done on a sample of CD4+ T cells from PBMCs. The DNA reads as follows: TGTGCCAGCAGCTTAGGAAAAGCCAACTATGGCTACACCTTC. This sequence encodes CASSLGKANYGYTF.